One sample yielded the 23 T cell receptor beta chains listed below, sequenced in a study of T cell changes during pregnancy in multiple sclerosis. TCRdb keeps only in-frame clones here, not all; method: immunoSEQ multiplex PCR. The sample consists of tens of thousands of clones, about 91% of them appearing once. The sequencing used peripheral blood, collected before pregnancy. The receptors come from a female donor with multiple sclerosis, enrolled in a pregnancy study.

The J gene is TRBJ1-5, the V gene TRBV28, with 7 bases fitting TRBD1. Germline lookup yields CDR1 MDHEN and CDR2 SYDVKM. V shed 6 bases, J shed 3 bases, and the junction held 5 bases outside the gene matches. The CDR3 is 14 amino acids. The CDR3 nucleotides read TGTGCCAGCAGCCGACAGGGCGTCAATCAGCCCCAGCATTTT. Protein product: CASSRQGVNQPQHF.

The chain carries TRBV28 and TRBJ2-7; no clear D. The CDR3 has 14 amino acids. The germline V and J ends were trimmed by 4 bases and 0 bases, with 10 bases remaining between them. Germline V CDR1 and CDR2: MDHEN, SYDVKM. CDR3 sequence reads: CASSSRVSSYEQYF. The CDR3 DNA is TGTGCCAGCAGTTCTCGGGTTAGCTCCTACGAGCAGTACTTC.

This clone has a single count. The chain employs TRBV6-6 and TRBJ2-1, with TRBD2 matching 10 bases. The CDR3 sequence is 15 residues long. Germline CDR1 is MNHNY and CDR2 is SVGAGI (reference sequence). V shed 6 bases and J 5 bases; nucleotides not matched to a gene: 7. The chain's CDR3 is CASRGKREGNNEQFF. The CDR3 region has the DNA TGTGCCAGCAGAGGGAAGCGGGAGGGAAACAATGAGCAGTTCTTC.

The chain uses TRBV30 and TRBJ1-2; TRBD1 agrees at 7 bases. Unmatched junction bases numbered 4, after V lost 4 bases and J lost 8 bases. The CDR3 consists of 11 residues. From germline, CDR1 is GTSNPN and CDR2 SVGIG (reference sequence). CDR3 loop: CAWMNRGGYTF. The CDR3 DNA is TGTGCCTGGATGAACAGGGGCGGCTACACCTTC.

This chain links TRBV30 with TRBJ1-5, with D perhaps matching TRBD1 (6 bases). Germline CDR1 GTSNPN, CDR2 SVGIG (reference sequence). This CDR3 has 12 residues. V was shortened by 4 bases and J by 5 bases, with 9 bases between the two germline ends. The DNA for the CDR3 is TGTGCCTGGAACAGGGCAGATCAGCCCCAGCATTTT. It yields the protein CAWNRADQPQHF. Filled out from reference TRBV30 and TRBJ1-5, the complete variable domain reads SQTIHQWPATLVQPVGSPLSLECTVEGTSNPNLYWYRQAAGRGLQLLFYSVGIGQISSEVPQNLSASRPQDRQFILSSKKLLLSDSGFYLCAWNRADQPQHFGDGTRLSIL.

The chain combines TRBV28 with TRBJ2-3; 9 bases agree with TRBD2. V trimming: 7 bases; J trimming: 2 bases; junction bases outside the gene matches: 7. From germline, CDR1 is MDHEN and CDR2 SYDVKM. There are 15 residues in the CDR3. Here the CDR3 DNA reads TGTGCCAGCACCTCCGGGACTAGCAACACAGATACGCAGTATTTT. The encoded protein is CASTSGTSNTDTQYF.

The V call is TRBV29-1, the J call TRBJ1-1; TRBD1 aligns across 7 bases. V was clipped by 5 bases and J by 0 bases; unmatched bases: 6. This CDR3 spans 14 amino acids. CDR1 SQVTM and CDR2 ANQGSEA come from the germline V gene. CDR3: CSVRRGPVNTEAFF. CDR3 coding DNA: TGCAGCGTTCGGAGGGGGCCCGTGAACACTGAAGCTTTCTTT.

This chain uses TRBV9 with TRBJ2-3, with D maybe TRBD1 (6 bases). The V gene's germline CDR1 is SGDLS and CDR2 YYNGEE. CDR3 length equals 14 residues. V was trimmed by 3 bases and J by 7 bases, leaving 15 bases between them. The CDR3 loop reads CASSASGTTHTQYF. In DNA, the CDR3 is TGTGCCAGCAGCGCCTCCGGGACAACCCATACGCAGTATTTT.

Regarding this clone: This specimen includes other DNA sequences encoding the same CDR3. The chain links TRBV5-1 to TRBJ2-1; D gene unclear. Deletions cut 0 bases from V and 4 bases from J, with 5 bases between. Germline V CDR1 and CDR2: SGHRS, YFSETQ. This CDR3 spans 13 amino acids. The CDR3 loop is CASSLALYNEQFF. DNA for the CDR3: TGCGCCAGCAGCTTGGCCCTATACAATGAGCAGTTCTTC.

The chain employs TRBV5-1 and TRBJ1-5; TRBD1 matches 8 bases. Trimming removed 2 bases from V and 5 bases from J; junction bases left unmatched: 9. The CDR3 is 16 residues long. Germline assignment: CDR1 SGHRS and CDR2 YFSETQ. CDR3 protein: CASSLEPGQVYQPQHF. The CDR3 coding sequence is TGCGCCAGCAGCTTAGAACCGGGACAGGTGTATCAGCCCCAGCATTTT.

This clone was seen just once. This chain connects TRBV7-2 to TRBJ2-3; TRBD2 is a possible D gene (5 bases). There are 12 residues in the CDR3. From germline, CDR1 is SGHTA and CDR2 FQGNSA. V was shortened by 5 bases and J by 6 bases, with 9 bases between the two germline ends. CDR3 bases: TGTGCCAGCAGCCAGACGGGGGATACGCAGTATTTT. Amino acid sequence: CASSQTGDTQYF.

The chain recombines TRBV18 with TRBJ1-5; D is unresolved. CDR1 KGHSH and CDR2 LQKENI come from the germline V gene. Between the trimmed V and J ends, which lost 4 bases and 7 bases, there was a span of 14 bases. The CDR3 runs to 14 residues. This chain's CDR3 is CASSLQPPQQPQHF. CDR3 nucleotides: TGTGCCAGCTCACTACAACCCCCTCAACAGCCCCAGCATTTT.

The chain couples TRBV9 to TRBJ1-2; TRBD1 might be the D (6 bases). The CDR3 loop spans 13 amino acids. Germline values: CDR1 SGDLS, CDR2 YYNGEE. V lost 4 bases and J 8 bases, leaving 15 bases between the germline ends. CDR3 sequence (DNA): TGTGCCAGCAGCTCCAGGGGAGACGAGGGCTACACCTTC. Translation gives CASSSRGDEGYTF.

The chain carries TRBV2 and TRBJ1-1; a possible D gene is TRBD1 (5 bases). CDR1 is SNHLY and CDR2 is FYNNEI in the germline V gene. Trimming stripped 6 bases from V and 4 bases from J, with 15 bases between. CDR3 length: 14 amino acids. The chain's CDR3 is CASRARTGPTEAFF. For the CDR3, the DNA is TGTGCCAGCAGGGCACGCACAGGCCCCACTGAAGCTTTCTTT. Combining the CDR3 with reference TRBV2 and TRBJ1-1 gives the whole variable domain EPEVTQTPSHQVTQMGQEVILRCVPISNHLYFYWYRQILGQKVEFLVSFYNNEISEKSEIFDDQFSVERPDGSNFTLKIRSTKLEDSAMYFCASRARTGPTEAFFGQGTRLTVV.

This clone occurred once. The chain combines TRBV28 with TRBJ2-3; 8 bases line up with TRBD2. The V gene's germline CDR1 is MDHEN and CDR2 SYDVKM. The CDR3 consists of 21 residues. With V trimmed by 5 bases and J by 2 bases, 24 bases remained unmatched. The DNA for the CDR3 is TGTGCCAGCAGTCGAAACCCTCGGCGGGGAACGGGGGGGATCTACACAGATACGCAGTATTTT. Protein product: CASSRNPRRGTGGIYTDTQYF.

The chain uses TRBV6-6 and TRBJ2-7; maybe TRBD1 (5 bases). V lost 2 bases, J lost 0 bases, and 5 bases lay in between. The germline gives CDR1 MNHNY, CDR2 SVGAGI (reference sequence). This CDR3 has 13 residues. The DNA for the CDR3 is TGTGCCAGCAGTTACGGGGCCTCCTACGAGCAGTACTTC. Protein product: CASSYGASYEQYF.

CDR3 coding DNA: TGTGCCAGCAGCGTAGGACTAGCGGGAGGAGGGAGGACAGATACGCAGTATTTT. Amino acids: CASSVGLAGGGRTDTQYF. This chain connects TRBV9 to TRBJ2-3; TRBD2 matches 13 bases. The CDR3 runs to 18 residues. J lost 3 bases, V lost 0 bases, and 7 bases had no gene match. Germline-derived CDR1 and CDR2 are SGDLS and YYNGEE.

The V call is TRBV2, the J call TRBJ1-4; 7 positions match TRBD1. The CDR3 covers 17 residues. Germline V gives CDR1 SNHLY, CDR2 FYNNEI. With V trimmed by 8 bases and J by 3 bases, 15 bases remained unmatched. DNA for the CDR3: TGTGCCAGCTGGGTCTCAGACAGGGAGAGGGCTAATGAAAAACTGTTTTTT. Amino acid sequence: CASWVSDRERANEKLFF.

This chain joins TRBV19 and TRBJ2-3, with 12 bases matching TRBD2. Germline V lookup: CDR1 LNHDA, CDR2 SQIVND (reference sequence). The CDR3 runs 13 residues. Trimming at V came to 9 bases and at J to 4 bases, leaving 2 bases not matched to a gene. CDR3 residues: CASRLAGADTQYF. The CDR3 DNA is TGTGCCAGCAGACTAGCGGGGGCAGATACGCAGTATTTT.

The chain combines TRBV5-1 with TRBJ2-1; 10 bases fit TRBD2. The CDR3 is 19 amino acids. CDR1 is SGHRS and CDR2 is YFSETQ in the germline V gene. J lost 1 base, V lost 0 bases, and 10 bases had no gene match. Written as DNA, the CDR3 is TGCGCCAGCAGCTTGGCGGCTAGCGGGAGCAGTAGGTCCTACAATGAGCAGTTCTTC. Translation: CASSLAASGSSRSYNEQFF.

The chain's CDR3 is CASSQASGSTIQYF. CDR3 nucleotides: TGCGCCAGCAGCCAAGCTAGCGGGAGCACCATTCAGTACTTC. The chain links TRBV4-1 to TRBJ2-4; 10 bases align to TRBD2. The CDR3 consists of 14 residues. Germline lookup yields CDR1 MGHRA and CDR2 YSYEKL. V shed 1 base and J 9 bases; nucleotides not matched to a gene: 3.

V and J are TRBV6-6 and TRBJ2-7, with a tentative D call TRBD1 (6 bases). The CDR3 length is 15 residues. Trimming removed 1 base from V and 1 base from J, with 11 bases in between. CDR1 and CDR2 from the germline V gene are MNHNY and SVGAGI (reference sequence). CDR3 loop: CASSYLQGVSYEQYF. CDR3 DNA: TGTGCCAGCAGTTACTTACAGGGAGTGTCCTACGAGCAGTACTTC.

The chain links TRBV7-2 to TRBJ2-3; D gene ambiguous. V was clipped by 5 bases and J by 11 bases, with 11 bases between them. The CDR3 sequence is 11 residues long. Germline assignment: CDR1 SGHTA and CDR2 FQGNSA. Here the CDR3 DNA reads TGTGCCAGCAGCCCACTCCAAGAGCAGTATTTT. Its translation: CASSPLQEQYF.